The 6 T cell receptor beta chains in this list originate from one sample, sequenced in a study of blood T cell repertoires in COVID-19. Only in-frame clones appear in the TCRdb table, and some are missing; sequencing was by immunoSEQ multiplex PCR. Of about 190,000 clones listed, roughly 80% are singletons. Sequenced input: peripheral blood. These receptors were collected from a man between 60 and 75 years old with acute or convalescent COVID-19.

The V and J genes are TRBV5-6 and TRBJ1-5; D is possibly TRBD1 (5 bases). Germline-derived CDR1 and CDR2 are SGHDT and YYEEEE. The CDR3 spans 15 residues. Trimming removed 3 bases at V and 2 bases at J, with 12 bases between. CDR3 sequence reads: CASSWGGAGNQPQHF. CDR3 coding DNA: TGTGCCAGCAGCTGGGGGGGTGCGGGCAATCAGCCCCAGCATTTT. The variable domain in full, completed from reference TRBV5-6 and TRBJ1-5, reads DAGVTQSPTHLIKTRGQQVTLRCSPKSGHDTVSWYQQALGQGPQFIFQYYEEEERQRGNFPDRFSGHQFPNYSSELNVNALLLGDSALYLCASSWGGAGNQPQHFGDGTRLSIL.

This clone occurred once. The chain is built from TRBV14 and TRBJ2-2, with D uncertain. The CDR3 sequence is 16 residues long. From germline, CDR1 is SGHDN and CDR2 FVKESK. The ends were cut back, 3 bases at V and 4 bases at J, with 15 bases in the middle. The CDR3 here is CASSQTGTALTGELFF. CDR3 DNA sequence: TGTGCCAGCAGCCAGACGGGTACGGCCCTCACCGGGGAGCTGTTTTTT.

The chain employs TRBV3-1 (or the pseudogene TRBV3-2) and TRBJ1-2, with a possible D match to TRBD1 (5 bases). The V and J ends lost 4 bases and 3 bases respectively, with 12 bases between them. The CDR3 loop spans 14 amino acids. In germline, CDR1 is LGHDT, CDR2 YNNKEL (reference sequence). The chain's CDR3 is CASSPGTLDYGYTF. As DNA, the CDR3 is TGTGCCAGCAGCCCGGGGACTCTAGACTATGGCTACACCTTC.

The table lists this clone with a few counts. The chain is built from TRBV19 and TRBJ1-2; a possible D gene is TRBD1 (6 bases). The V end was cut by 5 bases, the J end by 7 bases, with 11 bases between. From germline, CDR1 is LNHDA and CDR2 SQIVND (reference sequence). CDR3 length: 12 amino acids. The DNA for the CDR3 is TGTGCCAGTAGTGCACAGGGTCGTGGCTACACCTTC. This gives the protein CASSAQGRGYTF.

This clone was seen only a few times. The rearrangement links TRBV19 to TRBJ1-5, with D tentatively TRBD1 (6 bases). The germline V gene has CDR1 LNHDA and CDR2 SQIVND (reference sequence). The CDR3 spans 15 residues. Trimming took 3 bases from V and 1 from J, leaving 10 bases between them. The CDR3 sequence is CASSMGQGSNQPQHF. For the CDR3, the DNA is TGTGCCAGTAGTATGGGGCAGGGGAGCAATCAGCCCCAGCATTTT.

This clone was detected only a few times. This chain's CDR3 is CASSVAGGWYEQYF. The CDR3 DNA reads TGTGCCAGCAGCGTAGCAGGGGGCTGGTACGAGCAGTACTTC. The chain carries TRBV9 and TRBJ2-7; the match to TRBD1 covers 8 bases. With V trimmed by 0 bases and J by 4 bases, 3 bases remained unmatched. The CDR3 is 14 amino acids. CDR1 is SGDLS and CDR2 is YYNGEE in the germline V gene.